One TCR beta chain is described in this entry. It was genomic DNA that served as the template for profiling TCR beta VDJ and CDR3. TCRdb passed the reads through MiXCR, listing each CDR3 protein once. Counted here are about half a million distinct CDR3 sequences, about a third occurring once; the ten biggest clones make up 0.7% to 1%. The entry originates in a study of CD8+CD57+ T cells in acquired aplastic anemia. Patients sequenced had flow cytometry evidence of CD8+CD57+ cell expansion. Acquired aplastic anemia of severe grade affected all patients. The CDR3 totals 15 residues. Germline CDR1 and CDR2: SGHVS and FQNEAQ. The ends were cut back, 1 base at V and 1 base at J, with 10 bases in the middle.

V is TRBV7-8 and J is TRBJ1-1, with a possible D match to TRBD1 (5 bases). The sequence came from a human donor with aplastic anemia. The sequencing input was sorted CD4+, CD8+, or CD8+CD57+ T cells (not recorded which) from PBMCs. CDR3 loop: CASSLDSRANTEAFF. CDR3 nucleotide sequence: TGTGCCAGCAGCTTAGATTCCAGGGCGAACACTGAAGCTTTCTTT. The whole variable domain, filled in from reference TRBV7-8 and TRBJ1-1, reads GAGVSQSPRYKVAKRGQDVALRCDPISGHVSLFWYQQALGQGPEFLTYFQNEAQLDKSGLPSDRFFAERPEGSVSTLKIQRTQQEDSAVYLCASSLDSRANTEAFFGQGTRLTVV.